This TCR beta chain was captured in a study of CXCR3-negative and CXCR3-positive naive CD8 T cells. TRB cDNA libraries were made by UMI-labeled 5' RACE. TCRdb reanalyzed the 5' RACE reads and collapses them to one entry per CDR3 protein, without DNA. The ten top clones account for 0.5% to 0.6%, within a sample of tens of thousands of distinct CDR3 sequences. Concerning this clonotype itself: What it recognizes is unknown.

Findings and limits, study-wide: Against CXCR3-negative naive cells, CXCR3-positive naive cells showed more hydrophobic TRB CDR3s. Similarly elevated diversity marked both naive subsets, with memory CD8+ cells showing far lower diversity.

The V gene's germline CDR1 is SGHNT and CDR2 YYREEE (reference sequence). The CDR3 length is 13 residues. The sample consisted of naive CXCR3+ CD8+ T cells from blood. Subset given: CD45RO-CCR7+CD27+CD95- naive CD8+ T cells expressing CXCR3 (TNR3+). This rearrangement joins TRBV5-4 to TRBJ2-7; TCRdb's assignment of TRBD2 cannot be checked, as there is no DNA. The sequence was collected from a human donor in good health. Some clones in this sample may be carry-over from other donors' samples. CDR3 sequence reads: CASSPAGGYEQYF.